This T cell receptor beta chain appears in the sequencing data of a study of PD-1 blockade in classical Hodgkin lymphoma (dated by TCRdb to 2018 to 2021). With respect to the entire study: Nivolumab dosing was 3 mg/kg intravenously every 2 weeks, continuing until either disease progression or unacceptable toxicity. A peripheral blood immune signature of response to PD-1 blockade in classical Hodgkin lymphoma was defined using TCR beta sequencing and CyTOF.

Genomic DNA was isolated using the Qiagen DNeasy kit from unsorted PBMCs as well as from negatively selected CD4+ and CD8+ fractions. Amplification of TCR beta CDR3 regions was done by immunoSEQ multiplex PCR with primers that anneal to V and J segments. Amplification bias was minimized using a synthetic immune receptor repertoire, and residual bias was removed computationally after sequencing. Regarding the original processing steps: Custom Python scripts were used to quantify repertoire diversity as the Shannon entropy index. The unsorted, CD4+ and CD8+ repertoires were each analyzed separately, with the exception of combined analyses, where CD4+ and CD8+ sequences were merged in silico. Clonal expansion was defined as a frequency increase of at least 2-fold after treatment compared with C1D1, and clones undetected at baseline were assigned a pseudocount of 0.5. Singleton clones were defined as clones with 0 or 1 copy at C1D1, and non-singleton clones were defined as clones with 2 or more copies. Clones expanded in unsorted samples were assigned a CD4+, CD8+ or unknown annotation through matching of protein sequences in sorted samples from the same patient. Wilcoxon tests on paired samples were used to test diversity changes from C1D1 to C4D1. TCRdb limited this immuneACCESS table to in-frame rearrangements with V and J called. A share of clones is missing; checked studies link under half to unresolved V genes, and the rest is unexplained. Clonal size and the V and J genes are those of that table, whereas D and trimming came from the DNA. Within this sample are under 45,000 clones, with around three quarters of them counted one time only. The ten top clones hold about a fifth of the sample.

In this sample, this clone turned up once. The antigen it recognizes is unknown. Base qualities are missing; no much larger clone stands one base away. Beyond this particular receptor, the publication reports: Among trial patients, those achieving complete response had baseline diversity similar to that of newly diagnosed patients, while diversity was significantly lower in partial responders and progressors. Lower diversity was seen in patients whose nivolumab began less than 1 year after ASCT, and these patients were left out of later analyses so that immune reconstitution would not confound the results. A significant rise by C4D1 was seen in CD4+ but not CD8+ TCR diversity (p=0.0027 vs p=0.16), with the rise being most apparent in complete responders (p=0.02). Baseline TCR diversity was reported to be lower in newly diagnosed patients than in healthy donors and to be lower still in relapsed/refractory patients. The study covered only a single clinical trial cohort, and the causes of the repertoire differences, possibly disease activity or prior therapy, were still not defined.

Relative to germline, V is 4 bases shorter and J is 8 bases shorter, with 8 bases between their ends. The germline V gene provides CDR1 MDHEN and CDR2 SYDVKM. Spanning cysteine to phenylalanine, the CDR3 consists of 11 amino acids. CDR3 DNA only is kept here, 33 bases in frame from base 1. In light of the paper, this sample's time point label describes: cycle 1 day 1 (C1D1), immediately before nivolumab initiation. All trial patients had relapsed after autologous stem cell transplantation, with cohorts A, B and C differing in prior brentuximab vedotin exposure. The trial cohort comprised 60 or so patients with relapsed/refractory classical Hodgkin lymphoma whose best overall responses were complete response, partial response or progressive disease. Trial patients were treated with single-agent nivolumab in the multi-cohort phase II CheckMate 205 trial. An independent review committee assessed best overall response by applying the 2007 International Working Group response criteria. PBMCs from the trial were collected at three points: immediately before nivolumab initiation (C1D1), and during therapy at cycle 2 day 1 and cycle 4 day 1. After peripheral blood was drawn into 8 mL Vacutainer Cell Preparation Tubes, PBMCs were isolated by centrifugation and then cryopreserved.

This clonotype originated in a human donor with classical Hodgkin lymphoma. The chain joins TRBV28 to TRBJ1-1, with TRBD1 tentatively as D gene (5 bases match). Sample: peripheral blood mononuclear cells (PBMCs), taken at baseline. In nucleotide form, the sequence is TGTGCCAGCAGTTATACAGGAGAAGCTTTCTTT. It codes for CASSYTGEAFF.